The 17 T cell receptor beta chains below were found in one sample sequenced in a study of cytomegalovirus exposure and HLA in healthy donors. Primers: 60 Vbeta forward and 13 Jbeta reverse. Produced via immunoSEQ multiplex PCR; TCRdb's table is partial and in-frame only. There are 90,000 to 130,000 clones in the sample, with approximately 3.7% held by the top ten. The sample was PBMCs. The receptor set was obtained from a man younger than 40 in good health and CMV-seronegative.

The rearrangement links TRBV5-1 to TRBJ2-3, with TRBD2 identical over 11 bases. Germline trimming cut 7 bases from V and 3 bases from J; bases unmatched to any gene: 4. The length of the CDR3 is 14 residues. Germline V gene sequence: CDR1 SGHRS, CDR2 YFSETQ. For the CDR3, the DNA is TGCGCCAGCGGAACTAGCGGGGGTACAGATACGCAGTATTTT. Its translation is CASGTSGGTDTQYF. The complete variable domain, with remaining parts taken from reference TRBV5-1 and TRBJ2-3, reads KAGVTQTPRYLIKTRGQQVTLSCSPISGHRSVSWYQQTPGQGLQFLFEYFSETQRNKGNFPGRFSGRQFSNSRSEMNVSTLELGDSALYLCASGTSGGTDTQYFGPGTRLTVL.

This chain joins TRBV2 and TRBJ2-5; 9 bases map to TRBD1. Per germline, CDR1 SNHLY and CDR2 FYNNEI. V lost 5 bases, J lost 3 bases, and 10 bases stayed unmatched. The CDR3 has 16 amino acids. Written as DNA, the CDR3 is TGTGCCAGCAGTCCTTATTCCGGGACAGGGAAAGAGACCCAGTACTTC. As protein: CASSPYSGTGKETQYF.

The J gene is TRBJ2-3, the V gene TRBV5-1; D not resolved. V was trimmed by 5 bases and J by 3 bases, leaving 10 bases between them. Germline CDR1 is SGHRS and CDR2 is YFSETQ. CDR3 length equals 13 residues. The CDR3 DNA reads as TGCGCCAGCAGTAGAGACGGGACAGATACGCAGTATTTT. This gives the protein CASSRDGTDTQYF.

V usage is TRBV9 and J usage is TRBJ2-7; perhaps TRBD2 as D (6 bases). V lost 0 bases and J 1 base, leaving 17 bases between the germline ends. The CDR3 totals 17 residues. In germline, CDR1 is SGDLS, CDR2 YYNGEE. CDR3 sequence reads: CASSVATGAGGSYEQYF. In nucleotides, the CDR3 is TGTGCCAGCAGCGTAGCTACAGGAGCTGGGGGGTCCTACGAGCAGTACTTC.

CDR3 nucleotides: TGTGCCAGCAGCTTGCGAGGGGGGAACACCGGGGAGCTGTTTTTT. Protein sequence: CASSLRGGNTGELFF. The chain is built from TRBV5-4 and TRBJ2-2, with a weak D call TRBD1 (6 bases). This CDR3 is built from 15 residues. Germline CDR1 SGHNT, CDR2 YYREEE (reference sequence). The ends were cut back, 1 base at V and 1 base at J, with 8 bases in the middle.

V gene TRBV9 combines with J gene TRBJ2-1; 12 positions agree with TRBD2. Germline-derived CDR1 and CDR2 are SGDLS and YYNGEE. The CDR3 is 19 residues long. J gave up 4 bases and V 0 bases, and 11 bases lay outside the gene matches. CDR3 loop: CASSVGVGLAGGAYNEQFF. CDR3 bases: TGTGCCAGCAGCGTAGGGGTCGGTCTAGCGGGGGGGGCTTACAATGAGCAGTTCTTC.

This chain links TRBV10-3 with TRBJ1-2; 8 bases are a match to TRBD1. J lost 4 bases, V lost 7 bases, and 8 bases had no gene match. The germline CDR1 and CDR2 sequences are ENHRY and SYGVKD. The CDR3 sequence is 14 residues long. The CDR3 coding sequence is TGTGCCATCACGGTCGACAGGGGAGCCTATGGCTACACCTTC. Translation: CAITVDRGAYGYTF.

The V gene is TRBV7-9, the J gene TRBJ2-1; the D gene is possibly TRBD2 (6 bases). CDR1 SEHNR and CDR2 FQNEAQ come from the germline V gene (reference sequence). The CDR3 totals 15 residues. V gave up 3 bases and J gave up 7 bases, with 16 bases separating them. The DNA for the CDR3 is TGTGCCAGCAGCTTTTCCAGCGGAGGGGTGAATGAGCAGTTCTTC. This codes for CASSFSSGGVNEQFF.

The chain couples TRBV10-3 to TRBJ2-3; 8 positions agree with TRBD2. CDR1 ENHRY and CDR2 SYGVKD come from the germline V gene. J gave up 0 bases and V 6 bases, and 2 bases lay outside the gene matches. The CDR3 length is 14 residues. The DNA for the CDR3 is TGTGCCATCAGCGAGCGGGGGAGCACAGATACGCAGTATTTT. As protein: CAISERGSTDTQYF.

The J gene is TRBJ2-1, the V gene TRBV11-2; 8 bases match TRBD2. The germline CDR1 and CDR2 sequences are SGHAT and FQNNGV. V lost 5 bases, J lost 0 bases, and 9 bases stayed unmatched. This CDR3 has 17 residues. CDR3: CASSPPPGGSSYNEQFF. The CDR3 nucleotides read TGTGCCAGCAGCCCCCCCCCGGGGGGGAGCTCCTACAATGAGCAGTTCTTC.

This chain connects TRBV27 to TRBJ1-5, with no clear D. Trimming removed 4 bases at V and 0 bases at J, with 4 bases between. This CDR3 region has 13 residues. CDR1 and CDR2 from the germline V gene are MNHEY and SMNVEV (reference sequence). CDR3 protein: CASSSYSNQPQHF. The CDR3 DNA follows: TGTGCCAGCAGTTCCTATAGCAATCAGCCCCAGCATTTT.

J is TRBJ2-7 and V is TRBV10-3; 9 bases match TRBD1. The CDR3 covers 15 residues. After removal of 2 bases from V and 3 bases from J, the junction contained 5 bases not matched to a gene. The germline gives CDR1 ENHRY, CDR2 SYGVKD. The CDR3 reads CAISERTGVYYEQYF. As DNA, the CDR3 is TGTGCCATCAGTGAGCGGACAGGGGTTTACTACGAGCAGTACTTC.

The chain recombines TRBV18 with TRBJ2-6, with TRBD1 matching 8 bases. This CDR3 region has 20 residues. Germline trimming cut 4 bases from V and 0 bases from J; bases unmatched to any gene: 14. Germline lookup yields CDR1 KGHSH and CDR2 LQKENI. CDR3 in amino acids: CASSLRPGQVLSSGANVLTF. The CDR3 DNA reads TGTGCCAGCTCACTCCGTCCGGGACAGGTCTTAAGCTCTGGGGCCAACGTCCTGACTTTC.

The chain links TRBV19 to TRBJ2-1; D is perhaps TRBD2 (6 bases). This CDR3 comprises 13 residues. The germline gives CDR1 LNHDA, CDR2 SQIVND (reference sequence). Between the trimmed V and J ends, which lost 5 bases and 7 bases, there was a span of 12 bases. CDR3 DNA sequence: TGTGCCAGTAGTCCGGGGACTGAAAATGAGCAGTTCTTC. Its translation is CASSPGTENEQFF.

The rearrangement links TRBV5-4 to TRBJ2-3; TRBD2 aligns across 8 bases. Germline loops: CDR1 SGHNT, CDR2 YYREEE (reference sequence). The CDR3 runs to 15 residues. V dropped 4 bases and J dropped 5; count of bases not matched to a gene: 9. CDR3: CASSLAGGQGDTQYF. The CDR3, as DNA: TGTGCCAGCAGCCTGGCGGGGGGCCAGGGAGATACGCAGTATTTT.

In DNA, the CDR3 is TGTGCCACTGGACTAGCGGGGGTTGGTGAGCAGTTCTTC. Encoded protein: CATGLAGVGEQFF. This rearrangement joins TRBV6-4 to TRBJ2-1; 13 bases match TRBD2. V lost 10 bases to trimming and J lost 9 bases; unmatched junction nucleotides: 6. The V gene's germline CDR1 is MRHNA and CDR2 SNTAGT. The CDR3 loop spans 13 amino acids.

The V gene is TRBV5-1, the J gene TRBJ1-1; D might be TRBD1 (5 bases). CDR1 and CDR2 from the germline V gene are SGHRS and YFSETQ. With 0 bases removed from V and 0 bases from J, the gap between germline ends came to 12 bases. The length of the CDR3 is 16 residues. The CDR3 loop is CASSLAGGSMNTEAFF. DNA of the CDR3: TGCGCCAGCAGCTTGGCCGGGGGGAGCATGAACACTGAAGCTTTCTTT. Based on the CDR3 plus reference TRBV5-1 and TRBJ1-1, the full variable domain is KAGVTQTPRYLIKTRGQQVTLSCSPISGHRSVSWYQQTPGQGLQFLFEYFSETQRNKGNFPGRFSGRQFSNSRSEMNVSTLELGDSALYLCASSLAGGSMNTEAFFGQGTRLTVV.